Included here is one T cell receptor beta chain sequence, with context. No antigen is known for it. The data belong to a study of radiation and T cells in renal cell carcinoma. Study information: Nephrectomy followed 15 Gy stereotactic body radiation by 4 weeks. Findings and caveats of the study: Top tumor clonotypes rose in blood 2 weeks post-radiation, then contracted. Without pretreatment biopsies, baseline tumor clonotype presence was undetermined.

Time point defined: baseline pretreatment blood. Treatment of the sample: 15 Gy SBRT to primary tumor, nephrectomy 4 weeks later. The patient's renal cell carcinoma had clear cell pathology. This CDR3 comprises 14 residues. The V and J ends lost 7 bases and 1 base respectively, with 13 bases between them. Germline V gene data show CDR1 as MNHNY and CDR2 as SVGAGI (reference sequence). The repertoire was sequenced with immunoSEQ multiplex PCR; TCRdb's copy has only in-frame clones and lacks some. Seen here are approximately 150,000 clones, less than 85% observed once, and the top ten hold around 25%. The chain has TRBV6-6 and TRBJ1-1; possibly TRBD1 for D (5 bases). This TCR came from a woman aged 45-60 years with renal cell carcinoma. Here the sequenced sample was blood, taken from a patient whose treatment included radiotherapy and nephrectomy. CDR3 protein: CASIPPGRNTEAFF. CDR3 DNA sequence: TGTGCCAGCATCCCCCCAGGGCGGAACACTGAAGCTTTCTTT.